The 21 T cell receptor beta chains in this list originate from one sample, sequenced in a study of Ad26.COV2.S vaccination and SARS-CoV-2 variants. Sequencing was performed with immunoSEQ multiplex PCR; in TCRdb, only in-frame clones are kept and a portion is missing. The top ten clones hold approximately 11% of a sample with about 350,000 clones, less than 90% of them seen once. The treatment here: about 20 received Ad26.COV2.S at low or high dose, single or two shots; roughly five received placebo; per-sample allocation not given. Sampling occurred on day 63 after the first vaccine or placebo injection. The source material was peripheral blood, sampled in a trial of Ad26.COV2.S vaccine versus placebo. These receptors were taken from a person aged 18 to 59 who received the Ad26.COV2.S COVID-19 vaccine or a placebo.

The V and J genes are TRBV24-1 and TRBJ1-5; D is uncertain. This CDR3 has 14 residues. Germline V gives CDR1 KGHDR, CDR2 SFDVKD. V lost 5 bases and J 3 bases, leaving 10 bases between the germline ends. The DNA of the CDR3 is TGTGCCACCAGTGTCCGGGGAGACAATCAGCCCCAGCATTTT. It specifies CATSVRGDNQPQHF.

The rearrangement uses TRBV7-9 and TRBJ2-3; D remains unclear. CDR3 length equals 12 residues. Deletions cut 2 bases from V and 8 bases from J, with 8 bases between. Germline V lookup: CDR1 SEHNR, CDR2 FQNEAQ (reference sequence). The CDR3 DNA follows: TGTGCCAGCAGCTTAAACTGGGGTACGCAGTATTTT. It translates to CASSLNWGTQYF.

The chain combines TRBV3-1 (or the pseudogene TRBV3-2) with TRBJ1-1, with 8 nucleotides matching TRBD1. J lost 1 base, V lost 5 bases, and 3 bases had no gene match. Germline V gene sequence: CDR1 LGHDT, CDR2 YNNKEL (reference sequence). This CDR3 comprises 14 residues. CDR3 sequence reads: CASSYGTGNTEAFF. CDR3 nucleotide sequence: TGTGCCAGCAGCTATGGGACAGGGAACACTGAAGCTTTCTTT.

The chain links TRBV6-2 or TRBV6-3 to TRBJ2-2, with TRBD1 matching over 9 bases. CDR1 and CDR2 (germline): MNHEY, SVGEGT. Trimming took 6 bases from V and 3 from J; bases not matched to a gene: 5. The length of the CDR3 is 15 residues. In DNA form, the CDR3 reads TGTGCCAGCAGCCGACAGGGGGGGGACACCGGGGAGCTGTTTTTT. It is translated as CASSRQGGDTGELFF.

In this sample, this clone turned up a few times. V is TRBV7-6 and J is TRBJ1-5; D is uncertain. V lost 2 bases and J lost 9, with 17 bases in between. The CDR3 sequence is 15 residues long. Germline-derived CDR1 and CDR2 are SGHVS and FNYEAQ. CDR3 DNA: TGTGCCAGCAGCTTAAAGTGTGTGGTCTTGGGGCCCCAGCATTTT. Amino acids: CASSLKCVVLGPQHF.

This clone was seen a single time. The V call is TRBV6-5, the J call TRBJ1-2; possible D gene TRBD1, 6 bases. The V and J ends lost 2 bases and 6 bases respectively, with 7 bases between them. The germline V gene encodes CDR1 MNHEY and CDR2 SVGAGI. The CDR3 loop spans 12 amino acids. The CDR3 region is CASSYRGDGYTF. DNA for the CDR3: TGTGCCAGCAGTTACAGGGGGGATGGCTACACCTTC.

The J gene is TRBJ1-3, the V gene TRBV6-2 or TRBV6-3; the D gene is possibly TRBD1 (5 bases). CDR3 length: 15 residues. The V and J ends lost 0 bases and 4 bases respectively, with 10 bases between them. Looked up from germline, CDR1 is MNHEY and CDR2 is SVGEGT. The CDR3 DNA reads TGTGCCAGCAGTTACTCCCGGGACTCGGGAAACACCATATATTTT. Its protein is CASSYSRDSGNTIYF.

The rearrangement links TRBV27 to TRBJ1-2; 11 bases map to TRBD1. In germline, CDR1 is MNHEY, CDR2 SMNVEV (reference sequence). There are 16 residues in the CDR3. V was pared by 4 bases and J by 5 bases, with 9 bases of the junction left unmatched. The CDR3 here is CASSSYGQGARYGYTF. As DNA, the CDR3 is TGTGCCAGCAGTTCATACGGACAGGGGGCGCGTTATGGCTACACCTTC.

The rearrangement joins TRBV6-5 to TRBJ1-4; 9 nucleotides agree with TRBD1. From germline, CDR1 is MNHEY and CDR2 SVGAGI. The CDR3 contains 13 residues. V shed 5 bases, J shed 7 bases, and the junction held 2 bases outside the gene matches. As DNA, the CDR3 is TGTGCCAGCAGTACAGGGGGCGGTGAAAAACTGTTTTTT. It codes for CASSTGGGEKLFF.

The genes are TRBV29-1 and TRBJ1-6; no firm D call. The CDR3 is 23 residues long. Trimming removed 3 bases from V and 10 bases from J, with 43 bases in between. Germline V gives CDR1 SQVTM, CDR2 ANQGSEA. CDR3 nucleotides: TGCAGCGTTGAGTACGGGGTGGCGGAGAGGCCCATCCGACCCTCCCCCTCCTGCTCACCCCTCCACTTT. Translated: CSVEYGVAERPIRPSPSCSPLHF.

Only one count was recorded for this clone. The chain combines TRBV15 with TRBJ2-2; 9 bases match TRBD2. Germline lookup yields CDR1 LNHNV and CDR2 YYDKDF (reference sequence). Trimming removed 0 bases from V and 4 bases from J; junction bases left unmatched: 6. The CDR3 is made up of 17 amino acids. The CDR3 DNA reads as TGTGCCACCAGCAGAGATCGGCTAGCGGGGATCACCGGGGAGCTGTTTTTT. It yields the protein CATSRDRLAGITGELFF.

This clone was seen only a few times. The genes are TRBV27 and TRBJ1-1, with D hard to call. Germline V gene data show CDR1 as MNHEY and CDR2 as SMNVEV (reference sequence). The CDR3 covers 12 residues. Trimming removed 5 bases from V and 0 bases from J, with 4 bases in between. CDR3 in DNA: TGTGCCAGCAGTGCCATGAACACTGAAGCTTTCTTT. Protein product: CASSAMNTEAFF.

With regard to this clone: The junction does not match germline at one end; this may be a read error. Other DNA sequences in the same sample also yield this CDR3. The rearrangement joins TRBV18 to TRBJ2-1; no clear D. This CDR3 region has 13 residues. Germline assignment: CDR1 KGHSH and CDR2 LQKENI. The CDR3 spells CASSPPSSNEQFF. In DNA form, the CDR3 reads TGTGCCAGCTCACCCCCCTCCTCCAATGAGCAGTTCTTC.

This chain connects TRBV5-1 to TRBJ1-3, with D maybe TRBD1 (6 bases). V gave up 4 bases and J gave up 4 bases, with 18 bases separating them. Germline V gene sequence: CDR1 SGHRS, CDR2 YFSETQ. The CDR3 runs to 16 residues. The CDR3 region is CASSPGDLARGNTIYF. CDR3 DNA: TGCGCCAGCAGCCCAGGGGACTTGGCGAGGGGAAACACCATATATTTT.

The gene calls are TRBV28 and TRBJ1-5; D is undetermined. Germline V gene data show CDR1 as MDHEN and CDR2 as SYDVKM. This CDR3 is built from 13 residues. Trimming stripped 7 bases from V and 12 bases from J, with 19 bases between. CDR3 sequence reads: CASTPAEKWLQHF. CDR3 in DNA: TGTGCCAGCACCCCCGCAGAGAAGTGGCTCCAGCATTTT.

This CDR3 is CASSQDPQVPGELFF. Here the CDR3 DNA reads TGTGCCAGCAGCCAAGATCCCCAGGTTCCCGGGGAGCTGTTTTTT. The chain has TRBV3-1 (or the pseudogene TRBV3-2) and TRBJ2-2; D is undetermined. V shed 0 bases and J shed 6 bases, with 11 bases lying between them. Germline V gene sequence: CDR1 LGHDT, CDR2 YNNKEL (reference sequence). CDR3 length: 15 residues.

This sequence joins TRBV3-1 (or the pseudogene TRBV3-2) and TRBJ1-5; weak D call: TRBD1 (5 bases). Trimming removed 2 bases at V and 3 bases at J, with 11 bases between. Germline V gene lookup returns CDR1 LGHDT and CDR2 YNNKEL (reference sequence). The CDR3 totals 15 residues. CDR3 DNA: TGTGCCAGCAGCCAACTAAGGGGACCCAATCAGCCCCAGCATTTT. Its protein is CASSQLRGPNQPQHF.

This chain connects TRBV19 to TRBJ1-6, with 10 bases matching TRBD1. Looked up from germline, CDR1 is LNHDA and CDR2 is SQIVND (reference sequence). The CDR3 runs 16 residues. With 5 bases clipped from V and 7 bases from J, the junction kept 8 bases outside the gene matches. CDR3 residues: CASSSRDRGGNSPLHF. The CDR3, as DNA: TGTGCCAGTAGTTCCCGGGACAGGGGCGGGAATTCACCCCTCCACTTT. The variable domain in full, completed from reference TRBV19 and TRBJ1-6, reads DGGITQSPKYLFRKEGQNVTLSCEQNLNHDAMYWYRQDPGQGLRLIYYSQIVNDFQKGDIAEGYSVSREKKESFPLTVTSAQKNPTAFYLCASSSRDRGGNSPLHFGNGTRLTVT.

CDR3 nucleotides: TGTGCCAGCAGTCCTCTAGCGGGAGAGAGCACAGATACGCAGTATTTT. It encodes CASSPLAGESTDTQYF. The chain is built from TRBV6-6 and TRBJ2-3, with TRBD2 identical over 10 bases. This CDR3 has 16 amino acids. Germline CDR1 and CDR2: MNHNY and SVGAGI (reference sequence). J lost 0 bases, V lost 5 bases, and 5 bases had no gene match.

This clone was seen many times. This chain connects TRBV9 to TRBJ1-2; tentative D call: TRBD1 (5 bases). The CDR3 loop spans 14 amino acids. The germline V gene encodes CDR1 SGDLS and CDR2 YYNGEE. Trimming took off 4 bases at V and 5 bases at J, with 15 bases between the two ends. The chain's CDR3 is CASSSRQTVYGYTF. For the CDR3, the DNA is TGTGCCAGCAGCTCAAGACAGACCGTGTATGGCTACACCTTC.

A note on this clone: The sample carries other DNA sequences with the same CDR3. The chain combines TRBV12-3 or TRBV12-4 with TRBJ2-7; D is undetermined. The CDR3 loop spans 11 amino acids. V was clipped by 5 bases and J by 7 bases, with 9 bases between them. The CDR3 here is CASSPAFEQYF. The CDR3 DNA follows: TGTGCCAGCAGTCCAGCCTTTGAGCAGTACTTC.